This T cell receptor (beta chain) is from a study of T cell clusters in autoimmune cytopenias. Findings and caveats of the study: TRB repertoire shifts in secondary cytopenia and chronic lymphocytic leukemia mostly reflected lymphoma, not autoimmunity.

This clonotype registers medium-sized (0.01 to 0.1%) by frequency. Its antigen remains unknown. Multiplex touch-down PCR amplified TRB using TRB-A and TRB-B pools in one tube. After re-calling the multiplex PCR reads, TCRdb lists one entry per CDR3 protein, DNA absent. The sample holds approximately 2,000 distinct CDR3 sequences. This CDR3 region has 14 residues. Each sample's input was 200 to 250 ng genomic DNA, some 38,000 genome equivalents. These data were also filed under a second study, of T cell repertoires in aging, cancer and after chemotherapy.

Input material: peripheral blood. This TCR came from a human donor in good health. The gene calls are TRBV12-3 or TRBV12-4 and TRBJ2-3; TCRdb outputs TRBD1, but without DNA this stays unchecked. This CDR3 reads CASSLDAPTDTQYF.